This T cell receptor (beta chain) is drawn from a study of regulatory T cells in long-lasting Graves disease. Building of the TCR beta libraries involved iRepertoire HTBI primers and Arm-PCR of CDR3 regions. TCRdb re-derived calls from the multiplex PCR reads in MiXCR, one entry per CDR3 protein. The sample yields roughly 500,000 distinct CDR3 sequences, 20% to 25% seen once. Time point denoted: persistent/refractory GD, antithyroid drugs over 5 years with positive TRAb. Preparation of the TCR library used RNA extracted from PBMCs. This clonotype was counted a few times. Trimming removed 0 bases from V and 0 bases from J; junction bases left unmatched: 8. Germline-derived CDR1 and CDR2 are MNHEY and SMNVEV (reference sequence). The CDR3 is made up of 18 amino acids.

The specimen was peripheral blood mononuclear cells (PBMCs), collected when the disease was refractory, from a patient treated with antithyroid drugs. The chain couples TRBV27 to TRBJ2-7, with 10 bases fitting TRBD2. The TCR comes from a female donor with Graves disease. CDR3 bases: TGTGCCAGCAGTTTATCCGGGGAACTAGCGGGAAGCTCCTACGAGCAGTACTTC. Translated: CASSLSGELAGSSYEQYF.